This TCR beta chain was retrieved from a study of T cell changes during pregnancy in multiple sclerosis. Germline CDR1 MDHEN, CDR2 SYDVKM. This CDR3 is 16 amino acids long. Trimming cost V 2 bases and J 2 bases; bases outside gene matches: 8. Measured with immunoSEQ multiplex PCR; TCRdb has only the in-frame clones, and not every one. Here the sample spans tens of thousands of clones, roughly 85% being singletons. This receptor was identified in a female donor in good health, enrolled as a control in a pregnancy study. Specimen: CD8+ T cells from peripheral blood mononuclear cells, collected in the first trimester of pregnancy. This rearrangement joins TRBV28 to TRBJ2-7; 8 nucleotides align to TRBD1. The CDR3 DNA follows: TGTGCCAGCAGTTTACCCCCGGACAGGGACCCCTACGAGCAGTACTTC. Residues: CASSLPPDRDPYEQYF.